This passage covers 17 T cell receptor beta chains from one sample sequenced in a study of lymphopenia after photon versus proton radiotherapy. Sequenced by immunoSEQ multiplex PCR; TCRdb stores in-frame clones only, minus some. This table holds around 33,000 clones, roughly nine tenths found once. The input for sequencing was peripheral blood, taken from a patient treated with proton-based radiotherapy. These receptors all come from a woman in her 70s with pancreatic cancer. Some clones in this sample may be carry-over from other donors' samples.

This sequence joins TRBV5-6 and TRBJ2-3; a weak D match, TRBD2 (6 bases). CDR3 length: 15 amino acids. Germline loops: CDR1 SGHDT, CDR2 YYEEEE. V was pared by 1 base and J by 9 bases, with 18 bases between. In DNA form, the CDR3 reads TGTGCCAGCAGCTTGAAGGAGGGCGGGCCGGGGACGCAGTATTTT. Residues: CASSLKEGGPGTQYF.

The chain has TRBV29-1 and TRBJ1-2; TRBD1 matches at 7 bases. With 4 bases clipped from V and 4 bases from J, the junction kept 12 bases outside the gene matches. The CDR3 has 15 residues. Germline values: CDR1 SQVTM, CDR2 ANQGSEA. In DNA form, the CDR3 reads TGCAGCGTTGTATCCCGAGGACAGGATTCCTATGGCTACACCTTC. Translation gives CSVVSRGQDSYGYTF.

The V gene is TRBV7-8, the J gene TRBJ2-1, with TRBD1 identical over 9 bases. Trimming took 8 bases from V and 11 from J; bases not matched to a gene: 4. The CDR3 totals 11 residues. The germline V gene has CDR1 SGHVS and CDR2 FQNEAQ. CDR3: CASDTGGKQFF. The CDR3 nucleotides are TGTGCCAGCGATACAGGGGGCAAGCAGTTCTTC.

The genes are TRBV7-2 and TRBJ1-1; D is unclear. V was trimmed by 5 bases and J by 3 bases, leaving 10 bases between them. The CDR3 is made up of 13 amino acids. Germline values: CDR1 SGHTA, CDR2 FQGNSA. The CDR3 reads CASSTLTDTEAFF. CDR3 in DNA: TGTGCCAGCAGCACACTCACCGACACTGAAGCTTTCTTT. Combining the CDR3 with reference TRBV7-2 and TRBJ1-1 gives the whole variable domain GAGVSQSPSNKVTEKGKDVELRCDPISGHTALYWYRQSLGQGLEFLIYFQGNSAPDKSGLPSDRFSAERTGGSVSTLTIQRTQQEDSAVYLCASSTLTDTEAFFGQGTRLTVV.

A single count supports this clone. The V and J genes are TRBV5-4 and TRBJ1-3, with D possibly TRBD1 on 6 matching bases. Germline CDR1 is SGHNT and CDR2 is YYREEE (reference sequence). With 0 bases removed from V and 0 bases from J, the gap between germline ends came to 13 bases. There are 17 residues in the CDR3. The chain's CDR3 is CASSLGGPEPSGNTIYF. CDR3 sequence (DNA): TGTGCCAGCAGCTTGGGGGGGCCTGAGCCCTCTGGAAACACCATATATTTT.

In its sample, this clone was seen once. The V and J genes are TRBV5-1 and TRBJ1-4; TRBD1 agrees at 8 bases. J was trimmed by 5 bases and V by 3 bases; bases with no gene match: 9. Germline values: CDR1 SGHRS, CDR2 YFSETQ. The CDR3 has 16 amino acids. CDR3: CASSSTPQGANEKLFF. CDR3 nucleotide sequence: TGCGCCAGCAGCTCCACACCCCAGGGGGCGAATGAAAAACTGTTTTTT.

This clone was counted only a few times. This chain connects TRBV20-1 to TRBJ1-1; no clear D gene. This CDR3 spans 11 amino acids. The germline V gene has CDR1 DFQATT and CDR2 SNEGSKA (reference sequence). With 0 bases removed from V and 5 bases from J, the gap between germline ends came to 4 bases. This CDR3 is CSAREVTEAFF. The CDR3 DNA reads TGCAGTGCTAGAGAGGTTACTGAAGCTTTCTTT.

The chain couples TRBV29-1 to TRBJ2-1; 11 bases are shared with TRBD1. J was trimmed by 8 bases and V by 0 bases; bases with no gene match: 6. This CDR3 is built from 15 residues. The germline CDR1 and CDR2 sequences are SQVTM and ANQGSEA. The DNA of the CDR3 is TGCAGCGTTGAAGAGGCGGGACAGGGGGTCGATGAGCAGTTCTTC. It translates to CSVEEAGQGVDEQFF.

This CDR3 reads CASSPRALTSGSYEQYF. DNA of the CDR3: TGTGCCAGCAGCCCACGGGCTTTGACTAGCGGGAGTTACGAGCAGTACTTC. The chain joins TRBV7-8 to TRBJ2-7; 12 bases map to TRBD2. The CDR3 runs to 17 residues. The ends lost 5 bases at V and 4 bases at J; junction bases unmatched: 12. CDR1 and CDR2 from the germline V gene are SGHVS and FQNEAQ. The full variable domain, completed using reference TRBV7-8 and TRBJ2-7, is GAGVSQSPRYKVAKRGQDVALRCDPISGHVSLFWYQQALGQGPEFLTYFQNEAQLDKSGLPSDRFFAERPEGSVSTLKIQRTQQEDSAVYLCASSPRALTSGSYEQYFGPGTRLTVT.

The chain joins TRBV9 to TRBJ1-2; 12 bases map to TRBD1. With V trimmed by 4 bases and J by 7 bases, 8 bases remained unmatched. Germline V CDR1 and CDR2: SGDLS, YYNGEE. CDR3 length equals 15 residues. The CDR3 DNA is TGTGCCAGCAGCATCCCCGGGACAGGGGGCTCTGGCTACACCTTC. Its protein product is CASSIPGTGGSGYTF.

V gene TRBV6-1 combines with J gene TRBJ1-3, with 8 positions matching TRBD1. Germline V lookup: CDR1 MNHNS, CDR2 SASEGT. The CDR3 extends over 17 amino acids. J was trimmed by 0 bases and V by 3 bases; bases with no gene match: 7. This CDR3 is CASSDPGQANSGNTIYF. The CDR3 DNA is TGTGCCAGCAGTGATCCGGGACAGGCCAACTCTGGAAACACCATATATTTT.

The sample holds one count of this clone. This rearrangement joins TRBV15 to TRBJ1-1, with TRBD1 matching 8 bases. CDR3 length equals 16 residues. V shed 3 bases and J 3 bases; nucleotides not matched to a gene: 9. In germline, CDR1 is LNHNV, CDR2 YYDKDF (reference sequence). The CDR3 loop is CATSSKEDRVDTEAFF. The CDR3 nucleotides are TGTGCCACCAGCAGTAAAGAGGACAGGGTCGACACTGAAGCTTTCTTT.

The chain couples TRBV4-1 to TRBJ2-5; D is unresolved. The CDR3 covers 12 residues. V was pared by 3 bases and J by 2 bases, with 4 bases between. Germline V CDR1 and CDR2: MGHRA, YSYEKL. The CDR3 nucleotides are TGCGCCAGCAGCCAGCCTCAAGAGACCCAGTACTTC. It translates to CASSQPQETQYF.

V gene TRBV6-1 combines with J gene TRBJ2-3; TRBD2 aligns across 9 bases. The J segment lost 4 bases and the V segment lost 3 bases, leaving 5 bases of the junction unmatched. CDR1 is MNHNS and CDR2 is SASEGT in the germline V gene. This CDR3 spans 15 amino acids. The CDR3 bases are TGTGCCAGCAGTGAGGTAGCGGGAGCGGCAGATACGCAGTATTTT. It codes for CASSEVAGAADTQYF.

The chain recombines TRBV11-2 with TRBJ2-1; TRBD1 matches 7 bases. Trimming at V came to 5 bases and at J to 4 bases, leaving 5 bases not matched to a gene. CDR1 and CDR2 (germline): SGHAT, FQNNGV. The CDR3 loop spans 14 amino acids. The CDR3 DNA follows: TGTGCCAGCAGCCCGTTGACAGGGTACAATGAGCAGTTCTTC. This codes for CASSPLTGYNEQFF.

This rearrangement joins TRBV28 to TRBJ2-5; TRBD1 agrees at 10 bases. CDR1 and CDR2 (germline): MDHEN, SYDVKM. V dropped 4 bases and J dropped 2; count of bases not matched to a gene: 7. This CDR3 region has 16 residues. CDR3 coding DNA: TGTGCCAGCAGTTCACCTCGACAGGGGGCTCAAGAGACCCAGTACTTC. As protein: CASSSPRQGAQETQYF.

The V gene is TRBV5-1, the J gene TRBJ2-2; 8 bases match TRBD1. Germline lookup yields CDR1 SGHRS and CDR2 YFSETQ. V lost 0 bases, J lost 7 bases, and 5 bases stayed unmatched. The CDR3 sequence is 15 residues long. The CDR3 is CASSLAQGAFGELFF. CDR3 nucleotide sequence: TGCGCCAGCAGCTTGGCTCAGGGGGCGTTCGGGGAGCTGTTTTTT.